The rows below give T cell receptor beta chains drawn from one sample of a study of T cells in Graves' hyperthyroidism and ophthalmopathy. TCRdb itself ran the multiplex PCR reads through MiXCR, one entry per CDR3 protein. The sample contains around 350,000 distinct CDR3 sequences, around 16% of which appear only once. The sample comprised blood. The receptors were gathered from a woman between 18 and 29 years old with Graves' hyperthyroidism that later progressed to Graves' ophthalmopathy. CDR3s include the opening cysteine and the closing phenylalanine or tryptophan. A D gene is named only where the DNA matches it firmly. Rows may omit the clone size; those that give it use once, few, many or a size class.

v_gene: TRBV12-3/TRBV12-4; abundance: .; j_gene: TRBJ2-7; d_gene: TRBD2; CDR3aa: CASSLTSGVEQYF; CDR3nt: TGTGCCAGCAGTTTGACTAGCGGGGTCGAGCAGTACTTC
v_gene: TRBV5-6; abundance: many; j_gene: TRBJ2-7; d_gene: .; CDR3aa: CASSFAGPLWEQYF; CDR3nt: TGTGCCAGCAGCTTTGCGGGGCCACTTTGGGAGCAGTACTTC
v_gene: TRBV10-3; abundance: many; j_gene: TRBJ2-1; d_gene: .; CDR3aa: CAISDRAPLGDEQFF; CDR3nt: TGTGCCATCAGTGACCGGGCTCCTTTAGGCGATGAGCAGTTCTTC
v_gene: TRBV5-1; abundance: many; j_gene: TRBJ2-2; d_gene: .; CDR3aa: CASSFSGGGELFF; CDR3nt: TGCGCCAGCAGCTTTAGCGGCGGCGGGGAGCTGTTTTTT
v_gene: TRBV15; abundance: .; j_gene: TRBJ1-3; d_gene: .; CDR3aa: CATSRDVGEAGNTIYF; CDR3nt: TGTGCCACCAGCAGAGATGTCGGGGAAGCTGGAAACACCATATATTTT
v_gene: TRBV5-6; abundance: many; j_gene: TRBJ2-7; d_gene: .; CDR3aa: CASSLGGTVPYEQYF; CDR3nt: TGTGCCAGCAGCTTGGGGGGGACGGTGCCCTACGAGCAGTACTTC
v_gene: TRBV6-1; abundance: few; j_gene: TRBJ2-1; d_gene: TRBD2; CDR3aa: CASNKAGGPNEQFF; CDR3nt: TGTGCCAGCAACAAAGCGGGAGGGCCAAATGAGCAGTTCTTC
v_gene: TRBV11-2; abundance: many; j_gene: TRBJ2-4; d_gene: TRBD1; CDR3aa: CASSSTGNKNIQYF; CDR3nt: TGTGCCAGCAGCTCGACAGGGAACAAAAACATTCAGTACTTC
v_gene: TRBV29-1; abundance: many; j_gene: TRBJ2-7; d_gene: TRBD1; CDR3aa: CSAGQGRYEQYF; CDR3nt: TGCAGCGCCGGACAGGGGAGGTACGAGCAGTACTTC
v_gene: TRBV28; abundance: .; j_gene: TRBJ2-2; d_gene: .; CDR3aa: CASSLAGHPTGELFF; CDR3nt: TGTGCCAGCAGTTTAGCAGGGCACCCAACCGGGGAGCTGTTTTTT
v_gene: TRBV11-2; abundance: few; j_gene: TRBJ2-1; d_gene: .; CDR3aa: CASSSLRRRGIAGDAAYNEQFF; CDR3nt: TGTGCCAGCAGCTCCTTACGGCGGAGGGGTATCGCAGGGGATGCGGCTTACAATGAGCAGTTCTTC
v_gene: TRBV6-2/TRBV6-3; abundance: many; j_gene: TRBJ2-6; d_gene: TRBD1; CDR3aa: CASSYPDRAGANVLTF; CDR3nt: TGTGCCAGCAGTTACCCCGACAGGGCTGGGGCCAACGTCCTGACTTTC
v_gene: TRBV12-3/TRBV12-4; abundance: few; j_gene: TRBJ1-3; d_gene: .; CDR3aa: CASSSPSGTGNTIYF; CDR3nt: TGTGCCAGCAGTTCCCCATCCGGGACCGGAAACACCATATATTTT
v_gene: TRBV28; abundance: many; j_gene: TRBJ2-3; d_gene: TRBD1; CDR3aa: CASSLPRQGLADTQYF; CDR3nt: TGTGCCAGCAGTTTACCCAGACAGGGCTTGGCAGATACGCAGTATTTT
v_gene: TRBV2; abundance: many; j_gene: TRBJ2-7; d_gene: .; CDR3aa: CASSESASWSYEQYF; CDR3nt: TGTGCCAGCAGTGAATCGGCCTCTTGGTCCTACGAGCAGTACTTC
v_gene: TRBV27; abundance: many; j_gene: TRBJ1-1; d_gene: .; CDR3aa: CASSLRAGFNEAFF; CDR3nt: TGTGCCAGCAGTTTAAGGGCTGGGTTTAATGAAGCTTTCTTT
v_gene: TRBV6-2/TRBV6-3; abundance: many; j_gene: TRBJ1-5; d_gene: .; CDR3aa: CASSYRLTGMDQPQHF; CDR3nt: TGTGCCAGCAGTTACCGATTGACAGGTATGGATCAGCCCCAGCATTTT
v_gene: TRBV5-1; abundance: many; j_gene: TRBJ1-2; d_gene: .; CDR3aa: CASSLDRENYGYTF; CDR3nt: TGCGCCAGCAGCTTGGACAGGGAGAACTATGGCTACACCTTC
v_gene: TRBV28; abundance: many; j_gene: TRBJ2-3; d_gene: TRBD1; CDR3aa: CASSFWGQGSSTDTQYF; CDR3nt: TGTGCCAGCAGTTTTTGGGGACAGGGGTCTAGCACAGATACGCAGTATTTT
v_gene: TRBV6-2/TRBV6-3; abundance: many; j_gene: TRBJ2-7; d_gene: .; CDR3aa: CASSTYRYSYEQYF; CDR3nt: TGTGCCAGCAGTACCTATCGCTACTCCTACGAGCAGTACTTC
v_gene: TRBV4-2; abundance: few; j_gene: TRBJ2-7; d_gene: TRBD2; CDR3aa: CASSQVLASGRGEQYF; CDR3nt: TGTGCCAGCAGCCAAGTTTTGGCTAGCGGACGGGGCGAGCAGTACTTC
v_gene: TRBV5-1; abundance: many; j_gene: TRBJ2-1; d_gene: TRBD2; CDR3aa: CASSSGLAGDEQFF; CDR3nt: TGCGCCAGCAGCTCGGGACTAGCGGGGGATGAGCAGTTCTTC
v_gene: TRBV18; abundance: .; j_gene: TRBJ2-7; d_gene: .; CDR3aa: CASSPDPDRKIYEQYF; CDR3nt: TGTGCCAGCTCACCCGACCCTGACAGGAAAATCTACGAGCAGTACTTC
v_gene: TRBV20-1; abundance: many; j_gene: TRBJ2-3; d_gene: .; CDR3aa: CSAETDADTQYF; CDR3nt: TGCAGTGCTGAGACCGATGCAGATACGCAGTATTTT
v_gene: TRBV6-5; abundance: many; j_gene: TRBJ2-6; d_gene: TRBD1; CDR3aa: CASSYGTGWSGANVLTF; CDR3nt: TGTGCCAGCAGTTACGGGACAGGGTGGTCCGGGGCCAACGTCCTGACTTTC
v_gene: TRBV11-3; abundance: .; j_gene: TRBJ1-3; d_gene: TRBD1; CDR3aa: CASSWTGLFLCGNTIYF; CDR3nt: TGTGCCAGCAGCTGGACAGGGTTGTTTTTGTGTGGAAACACCATATATTTT
v_gene: TRBV20-1; abundance: many; j_gene: TRBJ2-1; d_gene: TRBD2; CDR3aa: CSVADLAGGPWSSYNEQFF; CDR3nt: TGCAGTGTTGCGGATCTAGCGGGAGGGCCTTGGAGCTCCTACAATGAGCAGTTCTTC
v_gene: TRBV12-3/TRBV12-4; abundance: many; j_gene: TRBJ2-7; d_gene: TRBD1; CDR3aa: CASTRTGPYEQYF; CDR3nt: TGTGCCAGCACTCGGACAGGGCCTTACGAGCAGTACTTC
v_gene: TRBV7-2; abundance: many; j_gene: TRBJ2-3; d_gene: .; CDR3aa: CASSLSFTSTDTQYF; CDR3nt: TGTGCCAGCAGCTTGAGCTTCACTAGCACAGATACGCAGTATTTT
v_gene: TRBV5-5; abundance: few; j_gene: TRBJ2-5; d_gene: TRBD2; CDR3aa: CASSLEASGRAQETQYF; CDR3nt: TGTGCCAGCAGCTTGGAGGCAAGCGGGAGGGCCCAGGAGACCCAGTACTTC
v_gene: TRBV20-1; abundance: many; j_gene: TRBJ2-3; d_gene: .; CDR3aa: CSPRGGDTQYF; CDR3nt: TGCAGTCCAAGAGGGGGGGATACGCAGTATTTT
v_gene: TRBV20-1; abundance: .; j_gene: TRBJ2-7; d_gene: TRBD2; CDR3aa: CSARANTGTSGIAYEQYF; CDR3nt: TGCAGTGCTAGAGCGAACACCGGGACTAGCGGGATTGCCTACGAGCAGTACTTC
v_gene: TRBV12-3/TRBV12-4; abundance: many; j_gene: TRBJ2-5; d_gene: .; CDR3aa: CASSLTPRGLETQYF; CDR3nt: TGTGCCAGCAGTTTAACCCCGCGGGGGCTAGAGACCCAGTACTTC
v_gene: TRBV11-2; abundance: many; j_gene: TRBJ2-7; d_gene: .; CDR3aa: CASSLGWGNSYEQYF; CDR3nt: TGTGCCAGCAGCTTAGGTTGGGGTAATTCGTACGAGCAGTACTTC
v_gene: TRBV6-6; abundance: many; j_gene: TRBJ2-3; d_gene: .; CDR3aa: CASSYSAGPPIYTQYF; CDR3nt: TGTGCCAGCAGTTATTCGGCGGGGCCCCCGATATATACGCAGTATTTT
v_gene: TRBV20-1; abundance: many; j_gene: TRBJ2-1; d_gene: .; CDR3aa: CSARGVSPNSYNEQFF; CDR3nt: TGCAGTGCTAGAGGGGTTTCACCAAACTCCTACAATGAGCAGTTCTTC
v_gene: TRBV29-1; abundance: many; j_gene: TRBJ2-3; d_gene: TRBD1; CDR3aa: CSVRQGGTDTQYF; CDR3nt: TGCAGCGTCAGACAGGGTGGCACAGATACGCAGTATTTT
v_gene: TRBV6-5; abundance: many; j_gene: TRBJ1-2; d_gene: .; CDR3aa: CASSYTGAGINYGYTF; CDR3nt: TGTGCCAGCAGTTACACTGGTGCCGGGATAAACTATGGCTACACCTTC
v_gene: TRBV10-3; abundance: few; j_gene: TRBJ2-3; d_gene: .; CDR3aa: CAISAVDRLSTDTQYF; CDR3nt: TGTGCCATCAGCGCGGTTGACAGGCTTAGCACAGATACGCAGTATTTT
v_gene: TRBV7-3; abundance: many; j_gene: TRBJ2-3; d_gene: TRBD2; CDR3aa: CASSSGLAGAQYF; CDR3nt: TGTGCCAGCAGCTCGGGACTAGCGGGCGCGCAGTATTTT
v_gene: TRBV7-9; abundance: .; j_gene: TRBJ2-1; d_gene: TRBD1; CDR3aa: CASSLAGGEDNEQFF; CDR3nt: TGTGCCAGCAGCTTAGCAGGGGGCGAAGACAATGAGCAGTTCTTC
v_gene: TRBV12-3/TRBV12-4; abundance: many; j_gene: TRBJ2-1; d_gene: .; CDR3aa: CASSFEERYGTGNEQFF; CDR3nt: TGTGCCAGCAGTTTTGAAGAACGGTACGGGACTGGCAATGAGCAGTTCTTC
v_gene: TRBV3-1; abundance: many; j_gene: TRBJ2-3; d_gene: .; CDR3aa: CASSRREGVRDTQYF; CDR3nt: TGTGCCAGCAGTCGCAGAGAAGGGGTCCGGGATACGCAGTATTTT
v_gene: TRBV7-8; abundance: many; j_gene: TRBJ2-4; d_gene: .; CDR3aa: CASSLGPTGLKNIQYF; CDR3nt: TGTGCCAGCAGCTTAGGACCCACAGGACTGAAAAACATTCAGTACTTC
v_gene: TRBV6-5; abundance: many; j_gene: TRBJ1-5; d_gene: .; CDR3aa: CASSYSHRWQYSNQPQHF; CDR3nt: TGTGCCAGCAGTTACAGTCATAGGTGGCAGTATAGCAATCAGCCCCAGCATTTT
v_gene: TRBV28; abundance: many; j_gene: TRBJ2-1; d_gene: .; CDR3aa: CASSTPSSYNEQFF; CDR3nt: TGTGCCAGCAGTACCCCGAGCTCCTACAATGAGCAGTTCTTC
v_gene: TRBV20-1; abundance: many; j_gene: TRBJ2-7; d_gene: TRBD2; CDR3aa: CSATGTSGSGAYEQYF; CDR3nt: TGCAGTGCTACCGGGACTAGCGGTTCGGGAGCCTACGAGCAGTACTTC
v_gene: TRBV4-3; abundance: .; j_gene: TRBJ2-1; d_gene: .; CDR3aa: CASSQERGISYNEQFF; CDR3nt: TGCGCCAGCAGCCAAGAGAGGGGGATCTCCTACAATGAGCAGTTCTTC
v_gene: TRBV5-1; abundance: .; j_gene: TRBJ2-5; d_gene: TRBD2; CDR3aa: CASGLAGGQETQYF; CDR3nt: TGCGCCAGCGGACTAGCGGGAGGGCAAGAGACCCAGTACTTC
v_gene: TRBV3-1; abundance: many; j_gene: TRBJ1-1; d_gene: TRBD1; CDR3aa: CASSQGPRGGGGTEAFF; CDR3nt: TGTGCCAGCAGCCAAGGACCGAGAGGGGGCGGAGGGACTGAAGCTTTCTTT
v_gene: TRBV14; abundance: .; j_gene: TRBJ2-7; d_gene: TRBD1; CDR3aa: CASSQVTGAYEQYF; CDR3nt: TGTGCCAGCAGCCAAGTTACAGGGGCCTACGAGCAGTACTTC
v_gene: TRBV20-1; abundance: many; j_gene: TRBJ2-7; d_gene: .; CDR3aa: CSARVGARVDEQYF; CDR3nt: TGCAGTGCTAGAGTGGGGGCGCGGGTGGACGAGCAGTACTTC
v_gene: TRBV11-2; abundance: many; j_gene: TRBJ2-1; d_gene: TRBD1; CDR3aa: CASTQGTGVNEQFF; CDR3nt: TGTGCCAGCACCCAAGGGACAGGGGTCAATGAGCAGTTCTTC